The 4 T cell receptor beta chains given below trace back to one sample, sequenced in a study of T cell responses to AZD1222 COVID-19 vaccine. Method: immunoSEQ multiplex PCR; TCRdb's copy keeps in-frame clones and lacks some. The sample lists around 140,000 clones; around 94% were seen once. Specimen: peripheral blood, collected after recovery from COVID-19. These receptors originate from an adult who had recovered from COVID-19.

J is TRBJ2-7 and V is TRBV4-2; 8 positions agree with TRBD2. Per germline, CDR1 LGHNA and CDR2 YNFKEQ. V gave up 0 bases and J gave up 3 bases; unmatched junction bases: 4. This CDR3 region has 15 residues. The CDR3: CASSQDSREDYEQYF. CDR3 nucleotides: TGTGCCAGCAGCCAAGACTCGCGGGAGGACTACGAGCAGTACTTC.

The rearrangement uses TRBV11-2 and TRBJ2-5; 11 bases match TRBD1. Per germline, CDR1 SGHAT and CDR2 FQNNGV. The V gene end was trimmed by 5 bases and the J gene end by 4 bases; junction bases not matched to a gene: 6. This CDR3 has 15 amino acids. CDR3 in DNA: TGTGCCAGCAGCCTTACCGGGACAGGGGGAGAGACCCAGTACTTC. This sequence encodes CASSLTGTGGETQYF. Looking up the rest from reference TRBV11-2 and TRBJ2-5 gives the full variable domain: EAGVAQSPRYKIIEKRQSVAFWCNPISGHATLYWYQQILGQGPKLLIQFQNNGVVDDSQLPKDRFSAERLKGVDSTLKIQPAKLEDSAVYLCASSLTGTGGETQYFGPGTRLLVL.

CDR3 loop: CASSFGETQYF. The CDR3 DNA reads TGCGCCAGCAGCTTCGGTGAGACCCAGTACTTC. This chain connects TRBV5-1 to TRBJ2-5; D gene ambiguous. The CDR3 contains 11 residues. The V gene's germline CDR1 is SGHRS and CDR2 YFSETQ. V was trimmed by 2 bases and J by 5 bases, leaving 4 bases between them. The whole variable domain, remainder taken from reference TRBV5-1 and TRBJ2-5, is KAGVTQTPRYLIKTRGQQVTLSCSPISGHRSVSWYQQTPGQGLQFLFEYFSETQRNKGNFPGRFSGRQFSNSRSEMNVSTLELGDSALYLCASSFGETQYFGPGTRLLVL.

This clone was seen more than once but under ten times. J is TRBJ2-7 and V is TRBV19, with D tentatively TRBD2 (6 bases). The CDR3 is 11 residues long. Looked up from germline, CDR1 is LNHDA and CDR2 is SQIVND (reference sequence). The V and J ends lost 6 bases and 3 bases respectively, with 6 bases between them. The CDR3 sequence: CASSGGYEQYF. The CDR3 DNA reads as TGTGCCAGTAGCGGGGGCTACGAGCAGTACTTC.